These 8 T cell receptor beta chains came from one sample sequenced in a study of OX40 agonist ivuxolimab in advanced cancers. The method was immunoSEQ multiplex PCR; TCRdb's version includes in-frame clones alone and lacks a portion of them. The data contain tens of thousands of clones, 80% to 85% of them singletons. The sample consisted of CD4+ or CD8+ T cells sorted from blood, taken in a trial of the OX40 agonist ivuxolimab. The receptors were sampled from an adult with an advanced solid tumor such as melanoma, head and neck, liver or kidney cancer.

The chain links TRBV30 to TRBJ1-2; the D is unclear. Looked up from germline, CDR1 is GTSNPN and CDR2 is SVGIG (reference sequence). The CDR3 has 15 amino acids. V lost 3 bases, J lost 6 bases, and 20 bases lay in between. CDR3 DNA sequence: TGTGCCTGGAGCAATCTAGATCAAGGACCCGATGGCTACACCTTC. Its protein product is CAWSNLDQGPDGYTF.

This clone has a handful of counts. The CDR3 region is CASSPGLYTEAFF. CDR3 DNA: TGTGCCAGCAGTCCTGGACTTTACACTGAAGCTTTCTTT. This chain joins TRBV6-1 and TRBJ1-1; the D is unclear. CDR1 MNHNS and CDR2 SASEGT come from the germline V gene. This CDR3 is built from 13 residues. V shed 5 bases and J shed 3 bases, with 10 bases lying between them.

V usage is TRBV11-2 and J usage is TRBJ1-2, with D possibly being TRBD1 (6 bases). V was trimmed by 4 bases and J by 3 bases, leaving 15 bases between them. Per the germline V gene, CDR1 is SGHAT and CDR2 is FQNNGV. The CDR3 runs to 15 residues. Written as DNA, the CDR3 is TGTGCCAGCAGCTACCTCACGACAGGCCACTATGGCTACACCTTC. Residues: CASSYLTTGHYGYTF.

The chain links TRBV29-1 to TRBJ1-3; D is uncertain. Germline V gene sequence: CDR1 SQVTM, CDR2 ANQGSEA. The CDR3 runs 11 residues. The CDR3 loop reads CSGLLGNTIYF. CDR3 in DNA: TGCAGTGGACTCCTGGGAAACACCATATATTTT. The complete variable domain, with remaining parts taken from reference TRBV29-1 and TRBJ1-3, reads SAVISQKPSRDICQRGTSLTIQCQVDSQVTMMFWYRQQPGQSLTLIATANQGSEATYESGFVIDKFPISRPNLTFSTLTVSNMSPEDSSIYLCSGLLGNTIYFGEGSWLTVV.

This chain links TRBV7-2 with TRBJ2-7, with D unclear. CDR1 is SGHTA, CDR2 FQGNSA, per germline. The CDR3 extends over 13 amino acids. Trimming stripped 1 base from V and 2 bases from J, with 6 bases between. The CDR3 is CASSLDRAYEQYF. As DNA, the CDR3 is TGTGCCAGCAGCTTAGACAGAGCCTACGAGCAGTACTTC.

The V call is TRBV13, the J call TRBJ1-1; 10 bases map to TRBD1. This CDR3 comprises 14 residues. V shed 5 bases and J 7 bases; nucleotides not matched to a gene: 7. Germline loops: CDR1 PRHDT, CDR2 FYEKMQ (reference sequence). The CDR3 loop reads CASSADRGSIEAFF. CDR3 DNA sequence: TGTGCCAGCAGCGCGGACAGGGGGTCGATTGAAGCTTTCTTT.

This clone came up a few times. The chain links TRBV2 to TRBJ2-1, with TRBD1 as a possible D gene (6 bases). Trimming left V 4 bases short and J 4 bases short, with 8 bases between. Per the germline V gene, CDR1 is SNHLY and CDR2 is FYNNEI. This CDR3 region has 13 residues. CDR3 protein: CASSGTEYNEQFF. In DNA form, the CDR3 reads TGTGCCAGCAGTGGGACAGAATACAATGAGCAGTTCTTC.

The V gene is TRBV7-6, the J gene TRBJ2-1, with 7 bases matching TRBD2. The J segment lost 2 bases and the V segment lost 9 bases, leaving 10 bases of the junction unmatched. Germline V gives CDR1 SGHVS, CDR2 FNYEAQ. CDR3 length equals 15 residues. The CDR3 DNA sequence: TGTGCCAGTTCCGGGGGGACCTCCGCCTACAATGAGCAGTTCTTC. It translates to CASSGGTSAYNEQFF.